Sequencing of this TCR beta chain was carried out in a study of shared clonotypes between healthy human individuals (TCRdb year 2020). Context from the whole study: The cohort comprised two women and a few men aged 18 to 49 years. Each donor's leukapheresis produced roughly between roughly 0.85 and 9.5 billion PBMCs. Blood TCR repertoires of several healthy adults were deeply sequenced to estimate repertoire size and the extent of clonotype sharing between individuals. Per donor, three plates each were used for CD4 naive and CD4 memory, two for CD8 naive, and one for CD8 memory. To increase sequencing depth and limit assay-specific biases, TCR repertoire library preparation and sequencing were carried out by different laboratories using diverse techniques. What the study reported, not specific to this receptor: Sampling was limited to blood, and TCR repertoires in tissue likely differ from TCR repertoires in blood. Rarefaction of sorted-subset datasets indicated incomplete sequencing despite the large sequencing depth. Compared with non-shared clonotypes, clonotypes shared by all four sorted-subset donors had higher generation probabilities. Because the study included only a small number of donors, the genetic and exposure-history diversity represented was limited. Naive subsets generally had larger estimated clonotype richness than memory subsets. Based on pairwise subsampling, the degree of clonotype sharing among donors was expected to be affected by sequencing depth. Sharing across a few donors was observed for around 5% of naive CD4, over 3% of naive CD8, about 2.5% of memory CD4, and over 0.3% of memory CD8 clonotypes.

CDR1 and CDR2 (SGHVS, FNYEAQ) derive from the germline V gene. V is clipped by 5 bases and J by 4 bases, and the sequence between their germline boundaries is 12 bases long. The CDR3 goes from the cysteine to the phenylalanine over 14 residues. The only DNA kept is the CDR3, 42 bases in frame from the first base. Donors were healthy HIV-negative adults with no recently reported acute infections or vaccinations. Every donor was a Caucasian adult residing in Nashville, Tennessee, USA. CD4+ T cells were enriched by magnetic negative selection, after which naive cells were positively selected on CD45RA and the negative fraction was taken as the memory subset. Blood was collected by leukapheresis, and PBMCs were isolated by Ficoll-Histopaque density gradient centrifugation and then cryopreserved in liquid nitrogen vapor phase. Purity and quantity of every magnetically sorted T cell population were checked by analytical flow cytometry. Each sorted fraction had its genomic DNA isolated and then quantified by UV absorbance on a Nanodrop 2000c.

On this clone: Its antigen has not been determined. No clone much larger than this one lies a single base away; base qualities are absent.

Using the deep immunoSEQ assay, TCR CDR3 regions were amplified from genomic DNA by multiplex PCR. Extracted genomic DNA from each cell subset was spread evenly across all wells of several immunoSEQ 96-well plates, with each plate serving as a replicate. Each replicate PCR for sorted subsets received around 0.2 ug genomic DNA, equal to some 32,000 T cell genomes. Purified libraries were quantified with a Qubit 3.0 fluorometer, sized on a Bioanalyzer 2100, and re-quantified with the KAPA Library Quantification kit. A separate single-read 150-cycle Illumina NextSeq 550 flow cell was used to sequence each immunoSEQ 96-well plate. In the authors' own workflow: The immunoSEQ output contained only junctional sequences without quality scores, so filtering could not match that applied to full-length reads. To assign V/J genes and CDR3, sequences were annotated using PyIR, a Python wrapper for IgBLAST v1.9, with IMGT germline references. Reads with weak V/J assignments (E-value above 1e-6), missing CDR3, stop codons, out-of-frame junctions, or ambiguous translated residues were removed. V3J clonotypes were defined by identical inferred V gene, J gene, and CDR3 amino acid sequence. To compute the percentage overlap between repertoires, the number of shared unique clonotypes was divided by the size of the smaller repertoire. Richness of each repertoire was evaluated using RTK rarefaction, the Chao1 estimator, and Recon v2.1 estimates of unobserved clonotypes. For all TCRbeta clonotypes obtained by the gDNA method from a handful of donors, generation probabilities were computed with OLGA. TCRdb limited this immuneACCESS table to in-frame rearrangements with V and J called. A share of clones is missing; checked studies link under half to unresolved V genes, and the rest is unexplained. V, J and clone size are taken as reported in that table, and D and trimming were inferred from the DNA itself. The sample records over 2 million clones, 80% to 95% of which are singletons. The top ten hold approximately 0.41% of the sample.

The receptor was isolated from a man aged 18 to 29 in good health. Some clones in this sample may be carry-over from other donors' samples. Recombination joined TRBV7-6 with TRBJ2-1; perhaps TRBD2 is the D gene, with 6 bases matching. The sequenced sample was naive CD4+ T cells from PBMCs. This sample's cell subset or site label indicates: CD45RA+ positively selected. The CDR3 sequence is CASSPQSGYNEQFF. The nucleotide sequence reads TGTGCCAGCAGCCCCCAGAGCGGGTACAATGAGCAGTTCTTC. The variable domain in full, with residues beyond the CDR3 obtained from the reference TRBV7-6 and TRBJ2-1 genes, is GAGVSQSPRYKVTKRGQDVALRCDPISGHVSLYWYRQALGQGPEFLTYFNYEAQQDKSGLPNDRFSAERPEGSISTLTIQRTEQRDSAMYRCASSPQSGYNEQFFGPGTRLTVL.